This T cell receptor (beta chain) derives from a study of PD-1 blockade in mismatch repair-deficient tumors. As for the study in general: Patients had approximately 13 mismatch repair-deficient cancer types and were previously treated and progressing.

Time point in this sample: 10-day in vitro stimulation with candidate neoantigen peptide 6. About 7 ELISpot-reactive neoantigen peptides each drove an approximately 10-day in vitro stimulation. Some clones are missing from TCRdb's copy, which holds only in-frame ones; the method was immunoSEQ multiplex PCR. Of about 14,000 clones listed, 86% are singletons. The study's findings and limits: All three positive peptides came from frameshift mutations, yielding 142 blood TCRs.

V was clipped by 4 bases and J by 4 bases; unmatched bases: 9. CDR3 length equals 15 residues. Germline V CDR1 and CDR2: SNHLY, FYNNEI. This clone has just one count. Its matching antigen is unknown. The TCR was taken from an adult with mismatch repair-deficient cancer. The material was cells cultured in vitro, obtained from a patient treated with pembrolizumab. The rearrangement links TRBV2 to TRBJ2-7, with TRBD1 matching 8 bases. The CDR3 here is CASSAGQGRFYEQYF. In DNA form, the CDR3 reads TGTGCCAGCAGTGCTGGACAGGGTCGGTTTTACGAGCAGTACTTC.